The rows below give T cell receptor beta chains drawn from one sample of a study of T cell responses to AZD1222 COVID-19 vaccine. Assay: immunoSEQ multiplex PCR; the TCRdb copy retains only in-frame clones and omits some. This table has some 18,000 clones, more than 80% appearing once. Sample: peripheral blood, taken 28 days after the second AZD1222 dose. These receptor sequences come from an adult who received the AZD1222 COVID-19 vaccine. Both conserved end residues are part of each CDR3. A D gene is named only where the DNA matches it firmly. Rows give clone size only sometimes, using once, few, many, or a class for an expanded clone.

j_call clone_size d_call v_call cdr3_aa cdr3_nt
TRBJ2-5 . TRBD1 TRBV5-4 CASSSDLTGTETQYF TGTGCCAGCAGCTCCGATTTGACAGGGACAGAGACCCAGTACTTC
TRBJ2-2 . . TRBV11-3 CASSSGLRPNTGELFF TGTGCCAGCAGCTCAGGACTTAGGCCGAACACCGGGGAGCTGTTTTTT
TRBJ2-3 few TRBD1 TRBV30 CAQAGGFTDTQYF TGTGCCCAGGCAGGGGGCTTCACAGATACGCAGTATTTT
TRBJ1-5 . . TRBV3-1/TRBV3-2 CASSHEPSNQPQHF TGTGCCAGCAGCCACGAGCCGAGCAATCAGCCCCAGCATTTT
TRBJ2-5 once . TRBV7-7 CASSLVRGSRQETQYF TGTGCCAGCAGCTTAGTGAGGGGCAGCCGGCAAGAGACCCAGTACTTC
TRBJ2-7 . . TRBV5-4 CASSLVAGRYYEQYF TGTGCCAGCAGCTTGGTGGCGGGAAGATACTACGAGCAGTACTTC
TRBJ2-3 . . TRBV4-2 CASSPTETDTQYF TGTGCCAGCAGCCCTACGGAAACAGATACGCAGTATTTT
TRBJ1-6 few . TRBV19 CASTPDGPHYNSPLHF TGTGCCAGTACCCCGGACGGCCCCCACTATAATTCACCCCTCCACTTT
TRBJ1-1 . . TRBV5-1 CASSWAGMNTEAFF TGCGCCAGCAGCTGGGCAGGCATGAACACTGAAGCTTTCTTT
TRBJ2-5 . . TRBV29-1 CSVGDSTEAQYF TGCAGCGTTGGTGATAGTACCGAGGCCCAGTACTTC
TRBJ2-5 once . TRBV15 CATSRDNGGETQYF TGTGCCACCAGCAGAGATAATGGCGGAGAGACCCAGTACTTC
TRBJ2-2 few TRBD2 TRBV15 CATSSFVAGEAGELFF TGTGCCACCAGCAGTTTCGTAGCGGGAGAAGCCGGGGAGCTGTTTTTT
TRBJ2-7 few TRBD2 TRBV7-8 CASSSQRLAGGDYSYEQYF TGTGCCAGCAGCTCCCAAAGACTAGCGGGGGGCGACTACTCCTACGAGCAGTACTTC
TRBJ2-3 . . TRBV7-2 CASSLAGQGGGDTQYF TGTGCCAGCAGCTTAGCAGGACAGGGAGGGGGAGATACGCAGTATTTT
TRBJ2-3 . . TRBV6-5 CASSYRDSREDTQYF TGTGCCAGCAGTTACCGGGACTCCAGGGAGGATACGCAGTATTTT
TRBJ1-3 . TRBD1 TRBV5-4 CASSKGQVGTGNTIYF TGTGCCAGCAGCAAGGGACAGGTCGGGACAGGAAACACCATATATTTT
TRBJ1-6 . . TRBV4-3 CASSPEGHSPLHF TGCGCCAGCAGCCCGGAGGGCCATTCACCCCTCCACTTT
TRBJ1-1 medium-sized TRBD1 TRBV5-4 CASSSGQGAGTEAFF TGTGCCAGCAGCAGTGGACAGGGGGCGGGCACTGAAGCTTTCTTT
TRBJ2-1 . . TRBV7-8 CASSLEPSRSEQFF TGTGCCAGCAGCTTAGAACCCTCAAGGAGTGAGCAGTTCTTC
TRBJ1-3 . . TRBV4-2 CASSQEGDFGNTIYF TGTGCCAGCAGCCAAGAAGGAGATTTTGGAAACACCATATATTTT
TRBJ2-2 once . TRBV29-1 CSVSGAEGGELFF TGCAGCGTCTCAGGGGCGGAGGGCGGGGAGCTGTTTTTT
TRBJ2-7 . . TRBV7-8 CASSLGFGSYYEQYF TGTGCCAGCAGCTTAGGGTTTGGCAGCTACTACGAGCAGTACTTC
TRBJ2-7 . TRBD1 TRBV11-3 CASSFGQGLNEQYF TGTGCCAGCAGCTTTGGACAGGGTCTCAACGAGCAGTACTTC
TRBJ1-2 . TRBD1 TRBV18 CASSPPGTGGYGYTF TGTGCCAGCTCACCACCCGGGACAGGGGGCTATGGCTACACCTTC
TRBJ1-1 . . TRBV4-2 CASSQVVFGTEAFF TGTGCCAGCAGCCAAGTTGTCTTTGGCACTGAAGCTTTCTTT
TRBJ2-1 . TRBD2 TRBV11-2 CASSLVFGGGGLEQFF TGTGCCAGCAGCTTAGTTTTCGGCGGGGGGGGCCTTGAGCAGTTCTTC
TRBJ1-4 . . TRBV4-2 CASSQEGGRVEKLFF TGTGCCAGCAGCCAAGAAGGGGGGCGCGTGGAAAAACTGTTTTTT
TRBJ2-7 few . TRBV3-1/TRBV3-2 CASSLTGPFVHEQYF TGTGCCAGCAGCCTAACCGGGCCCTTTGTCCACGAGCAGTACTTC
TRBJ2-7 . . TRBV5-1 CASSLVPGLSYEQYF TGCGCCAGCAGCTTGGTCCCGGGGCTCTCCTACGAGCAGTACTTC
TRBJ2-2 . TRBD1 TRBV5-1 CASRRTGATTGELFF TGCGCCAGCAGAAGGACAGGGGCGACCACCGGGGAGCTGTTTTTT
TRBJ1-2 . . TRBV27 CASSPGTDPNYGYTF TGTGCCAGCAGCCCCGGGACCGACCCAAACTATGGCTACACCTTC
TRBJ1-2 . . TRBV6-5 CASSSLYGYTF TGTGCCAGCAGTTCCTTATACGGCTACACCTTC
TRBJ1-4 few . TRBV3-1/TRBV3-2 CASSPSLPNEKLFF TGTGCCAGCAGTCCCAGCCTACCTAATGAAAAACTGTTTTTT
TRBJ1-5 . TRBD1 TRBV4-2 CASSQDSRDRGNSNQPQHF TGTGCCAGCAGCCAAGATTCTCGGGACAGGGGTAATAGTAATCAGCCCCAGCATTTT
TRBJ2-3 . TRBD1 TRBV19 CASSRSGTGGDTQYF TGTGCCAGTAGTCGATCCGGGACAGGGGGTGATACGCAGTATTTT
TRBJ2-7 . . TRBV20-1 CSASRGSSYEQYF TGCAGTGCTAGTAGAGGGAGCTCCTACGAGCAGTACTTC
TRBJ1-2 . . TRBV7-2 CASSLQGYGYTF TGTGCCAGCAGCTTACAGGGCTATGGCTACACCTTC